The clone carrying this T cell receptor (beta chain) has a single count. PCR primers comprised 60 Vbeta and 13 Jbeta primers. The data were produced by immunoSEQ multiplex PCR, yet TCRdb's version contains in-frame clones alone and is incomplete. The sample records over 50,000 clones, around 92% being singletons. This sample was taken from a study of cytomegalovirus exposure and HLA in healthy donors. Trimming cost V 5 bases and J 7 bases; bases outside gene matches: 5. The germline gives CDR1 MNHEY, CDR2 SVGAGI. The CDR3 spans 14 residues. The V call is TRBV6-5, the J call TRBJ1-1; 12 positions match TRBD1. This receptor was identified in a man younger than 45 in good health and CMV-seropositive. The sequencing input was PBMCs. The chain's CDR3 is CASSPGTGGLEAFF. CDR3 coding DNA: TGTGCCAGCAGTCCCGGGACAGGGGGCCTTGAAGCTTTCTTT.